Sequencing of this T cell receptor (beta chain) was carried out in a study of cytomegalovirus exposure and HLA in healthy donors. Study-wide results and limits: Judged likely to be a sequencing artifact was a cluster of highly shared sequence variants. Researchers left out some V segments, among them TRBV6-2 and TRBV6-3, as indistinguishable. From TCR beta sequences, most subjects' HLA-A and HLA-B alleles were reportedly predicted accurately.

This clone was seen more than once but under ten times. Its specificity is not known. The study ran its PCR with 60 Vbeta and 13 Jbeta primers. In the authors' workflow: Later reanalysis found about 78 million unique TCR beta chains, around 11 million of them shared. Some clones are missing from TCRdb's copy, which holds only in-frame ones; the method was immunoSEQ multiplex PCR. That table supplies the V and J calls and clone size; D and trimming were determined from the DNA. The sample lists under 250,000 clones; around 80% were seen once. This CDR3 has 18 amino acids. The junction had 9 bases not matched to a gene; V was cut back by 0 bases and J by 7 bases. Germline V CDR1 and CDR2: SGHRS, YFSETQ.

Sequenced material: PBMCs. J is TRBJ2-2 and V is TRBV5-1; 13 positions match TRBD2. The clonotype comes from a boy aged 10-17 years in good health and CMV-seronegative. Written as DNA, the CDR3 is TGCGCCAGCAGCTTGGCCTCCACTAGCGGGGGGGCCGTCGGGGAGCTGTTTTTT. Residues: CASSLASTSGGAVGELFF.